This T cell receptor (delta chain) was sequenced during a study of Vδ1+ human thymocytes (dated by TCRdb to the late 2010s). With respect to the entire study: The study characterised mRNA-level TRG and TRD CDR3 repertoires of highly purified Vdelta1+ thymocytes from young children as a data resource. Validation of the multiplex-based CDR3 amplicon strategy against 5'RACE-based CDR3 amplicon generation methods had been performed previously.

RNA was isolated using the RNeasy mini kit, and reverse transcription was performed with Superscript III. CDR3 amplicons were generated by multiplex PCR with pooled V-gene forward primers and a constant-region reverse primer carrying Illumina adaptor overhangs. After gel purification, amplicons were indexed with Nextera index primers over roughly 8 extra PCR cycles and were then purified with AMPure XP beads. Sequencing of libraries was performed on an Illumina MiSeq using paired-end 250 bp reads, dual indexing and an approximately 21% PhiX spike-in. Turning to the authors' computational methods: Reads were quality checked with FastQC, and TRG read pairs were merged with ea-utils fastq-join. IMGT/HighV-QUEST was used to annotate the sequences, only productive sequences with an unambiguous V-gene assignment were kept, and clonotypes were defined as sequences sharing an identical CDR3 sequence. For downstream analysis, the tools were VDJtools 1.1.1, tcR 2.2.3, Treemap and vegan Shannon diversity in R 3.4.4. In TCRdb, clones were called once more from the public reads by CATT, and rows of identical DNA were later combined. TCRdb's processing, not the authors' own work, is the source of the V and J calls. This sample is represented by approximately 58,000 delta-chain clones; about 15% of them were singletons. Jointly, the top ten make up 0.3% to 0.45% of the sample.

This clone was counted only a few times. Its antigen is not yet known. The input lacks base qualities; no much larger clone sits a single base away. The junction shows trimming of 7 bases on V and 0 bases on J, plus 36 bases between the germline ends. The germline V gene supplies CDR1 TSWWSYY and CDR2 QGS. The CDR3 contains 22 residues, cysteine and phenylalanine counted. Only CDR3 DNA is held: 66 bases, read in frame from base 1. Thymic samples were depleted of alphabeta T cells, then CD3+ TCRVdelta1+ TCRVdelta2- thymocytes were FACS-sorted. The purity of the sorted Vdelta1+ thymocytes fell between roughly 98% and 99.6%. The thymic specimens were obtained from seven or eight paediatric patients who were undergoing corrective cardiac surgery and ranged in age from about 5 days to 16 months. Thymic tissue was dispersed and mononuclear cells isolated on a Histopaque-1077 density gradient. The staining antibodies were anti-TCRVdelta1 clone TS8.2, anti-TCRVdelta2 clone B6, anti-CD3 clone HIT3a and anti-TCRalphabeta clone IP26.

The study at large found these results: The authors advised highly purified populations and single-cell validation, since unexpected Vdelta2 sequences could cause misinterpretation of bulk repertoire data. Although sort purity was high, about 22% of thymic TRD sequences were Vdelta2 (with a few Vdelta3), in contrast to the peripheral blood Vdelta1+ controls. Donors shared many TRG clonotypes (up to about 6.9x10^3), but TRD repertoires were essentially private, with at most 120 shared. Thymic TRG and TRD repertoires appeared highly polyclonal with Gaussian CDR3 length distributions, unlike oligoclonal peripheral blood repertoires. Donors did not cluster by age or sex, so the analyses were not stratified by age or sex.

The rearrangement combines TRDV1 with TRDJ1; a tentative D call is TRDD3 (5 bases match). This TCR was recovered from a girl under two years old who had congenital heart surgery. Sequencing used Vdelta1+ gamma-delta thymocytes from the thymus. Taken with the paper, the label for cell subset or site translates to: FACS-sorted CD3+ TCRalphabeta- TCRVdelta1+ TCRVdelta2- thymocytes. For the CDR3, the sequence is CALEILDGLGGAAGAYTDKLIF. The DNA sequence reads TGTGCTCTTGAAATCCTGGACGGGCTGGGAGGAGCCGCAGGAGCTTACACCGATAAACTCATCTTT.